This TCR beta chain is drawn from a study of cytomegalovirus exposure and HLA in healthy donors. Study findings and constraints: Previously analyzed data showed that most TCR beta V segments were productive at a frequency of about 90% or about 30%. More than 15,000 TCR beta sequences were associated with HLA alleles at 0.05 false discovery rate in a later analysis. Being indistinguishable, some V segments were excluded, TRBV6-2 and TRBV6-3 among them.

The V gene lost 3 bases and the J gene lost 0 bases, with 15 bases spanning the gap. This CDR3 region has 16 residues. The germline V gene encodes CDR1 GTSNPN and CDR2 SVGIG (reference sequence). A word on this clone: The antigen is not known.

PCR involved 60 Vbeta and 13 Jbeta primers. Profiling relied on immunoSEQ multiplex PCR, and the TCRdb table lists in-frame clones only, not all of them. The sample data list 100,000 to 150,000 clones. This receptor was identified in a man in his forties or fifties in good health and CMV-seronegative. This chain uses TRBV30 with TRBJ2-1; D might be TRBD2 (5 bases). The material sequenced was PBMCs. CDR3 DNA: TGTGCCTGGAGAACTAGGATACTTAGCTCCTACAATGAGCAGTTCTTC. It yields the protein CAWRTRILSSYNEQFF.